A selection of T cell receptor beta chains follows, all from one sample in a study of cytomegalovirus exposure and HLA in healthy donors. TCRdb keeps only in-frame clones here, not all; method: immunoSEQ multiplex PCR. Seen here are under 150,000 clones, roughly 70% observed once, and the top ten hold 1.6%. The sample was PBMCs. The receptors here all came from a woman in her late teens or twenties in good health and CMV-seronegative. CDR3s include the opening cysteine and the closing phenylalanine or tryptophan. The D gene is left open where the match is weak. Some rows mark clone size as missing; the rest say once, few, many or name a class of expanded clone.

j_call,d_call,clone_size,v_call,cdr3_aa,cdr3_nt
TRBJ2-1,NA,NA,TRBV6-6,CASRPRGEVNNEQFF,TGTGCCAGCAGGCCCAGGGGCGAGGTAAACAATGAGCAGTTCTTC
TRBJ2-7,NA,NA,TRBV7-6,CASSSGAGSYEQYF,TGTGCCAGCAGCTCGGGAGCGGGTAGCTACGAGCAGTACTTC
TRBJ2-3,TRBD2,NA,TRBV6-4,CASSDSNGLAGGCTDTQYF,TGTGCCAGCAGTGACTCAAACGGGCTAGCGGGGGGGTGCACAGATACGCAGTATTTT
TRBJ2-7,NA,NA,TRBV5-5,CASSLDLGTREQYF,TGTGCCAGCAGCTTGGATCTGGGGACTCGCGAGCAGTACTTC
TRBJ2-7,TRBD1,NA,TRBV5-1,CASSLKGQSYEQYF,TGCGCCAGCAGCTTGAAGGGACAGAGCTACGAGCAGTACTTC
TRBJ1-4,NA,once,TRBV19,CASSSRQYPGGNEKLFF,TGTGCCAGTAGTAGTCGACAGTATCCCGGGGGTAATGAAAAACTGTTTTTT
TRBJ1-5,TRBD1,NA,TRBV7-9,CASSPTGGYQPQHF,TGTGCCAGCAGCCCGACAGGGGGGTATCAGCCCCAGCATTTT
TRBJ1-1,NA,NA,TRBV5-1,CASRGEVEAFF,TGCGCCAGCAGAGGAGAGGTTGAAGCTTTCTTT
TRBJ1-4,NA,NA,TRBV4-1,CASSQDYKRNEKLFF,TGCGCCAGCAGCCAAGATTACAAGCGTAATGAAAAACTGTTTTTT
TRBJ2-2,TRBD2,NA,TRBV5-1,CASRTSGGLTGELFF,TGCGCCAGCCGTACTAGCGGGGGATTGACCGGGGAGCTGTTTTTT
TRBJ2-7,NA,NA,TRBV4-2,CASSQVLETGEQYF,TGTGCCAGCAGCCAAGTACTCGAGACGGGAGAGCAGTACTTC
TRBJ2-7,TRBD1,NA,TRBV5-4,CASSLGRTGMNEQYF,TGTGCCAGCAGCTTAGGAAGGACAGGGATGAACGAGCAGTACTTC
TRBJ1-1,TRBD1,NA,TRBV27,CASSRGQTTEAFF,TGTGCCAGCAGCCGGGGACAGACAACTGAAGCTTTCTTT
TRBJ2-7,NA,NA,TRBV11-2,CASSYGLPYEQYF,TGTGCCAGCAGCTACGGACTACCCTACGAGCAGTACTTC
TRBJ1-2,NA,NA,TRBV10-1,CASSRTVNYGYTF,TGCGCCAGCAGTCGGACTGTTAACTATGGCTACACCTTC
TRBJ2-5,TRBD2,NA,TRBV4-2,CASSQDGASGGRGETQYF,TGTGCCAGCAGCCAAGATGGGGCTAGCGGGGGCAGGGGAGAGACCCAGTACTTC
TRBJ2-2,NA,few,TRBV2,CATRRGQNTGELFF,TGTGCCACCCGGCGGGGCCAGAACACCGGGGAGCTGTTTTTT
TRBJ1-1,NA,NA,TRBV6-5,CASSYSVRMNTEAFF,TGTGCCAGCAGTTACTCTGTGAGAATGAACACTGAAGCTTTCTTT
TRBJ1-2,NA,NA,TRBV5-1,CASSLEFGQNYGYTF,TGCGCCAGCAGCTTGGAATTTGGACAGAACTATGGCTACACCTTC
TRBJ2-7,TRBD1,NA,TRBV10-3,CAISGQGEYEQYF,TGTGCCATCTCAGGGCAGGGGGAGTACGAGCAGTACTTC
TRBJ2-5,NA,NA,TRBV7-9,CASSLGPSVGSGETQYF,TGTGCCAGCAGCTTAGGTCCCTCGGTGGGGTCAGGGGAGACCCAGTACTTC
TRBJ1-6,TRBD1,NA,TRBV13,CASSSGQGDSPLHF,TGTGCCAGCAGCTCCGGACAGGGCGATTCACCCCTCCACTTT
TRBJ1-4,TRBD1,NA,TRBV30,CAWSTLDRGLEKLFF,TGTGCCTGGAGTACGCTAGACAGGGGGCTCGAAAAACTGTTTTTT
TRBJ1-3,NA,NA,TRBV28,CASFIGNTIYF,TGTGCCAGCTTCATCGGAAACACCATATATTTT
TRBJ1-1,TRBD1,NA,TRBV5-1,CASHRDRSTEAFF,TGCGCCAGCCACCGGGACAGGTCAACTGAAGCTTTCTTT
TRBJ2-4,TRBD1,once,TRBV5-1,CASSQTSAGTVRVNIQYF,TGCGCCAGCAGCCAGACCTCTGCTGGGACAGTACGTGTAAACATTCAGTACTTC
TRBJ2-2,TRBD1,NA,TRBV30,CARPGQGNGELFF,TGTGCCAGGCCGGGACAGGGAAACGGGGAGCTGTTTTTT
TRBJ1-1,TRBD1,NA,TRBV10-1,CASSERQGISEAFF,TGCGCCAGCAGTGAGAGACAGGGAATTTCTGAAGCTTTCTTT
TRBJ2-3,TRBD2,NA,TRBV5-1,CASSAGTSGGFRGTDTQYF,TGCGCCAGCAGCGCTGGGACTAGCGGGGGGTTCCGTGGCACAGATACGCAGTATTTT
TRBJ2-1,NA,NA,TRBV5-1,CASSLGLARNNEQFF,TGCGCCAGCAGCTTGGGGTTAGCGCGGAACAATGAGCAGTTCTTC
TRBJ2-2,NA,NA,TRBV10-3,CAISGFDRNTGELFF,TGTGCCATCAGTGGGTTTGACAGGAACACCGGGGAGCTGTTTTTT
TRBJ2-2,NA,NA,TRBV28,CASSSRRGGGELFF,TGTGCCAGCAGTTCTAGGAGAGGGGGCGGGGAGCTGTTTTTT
TRBJ1-3,NA,few,TRBV14,CASSHRGLTGNTIYF,TGTGCCAGCAGCCACCGCGGACTTACTGGAAACACCATATATTTT
TRBJ2-6,NA,once,TRBV30,CAWSEASYSSGANVLTF,TGTGCCTGGAGCGAAGCCTCATACAGCTCTGGGGCCAACGTCCTGACTTTC
TRBJ2-5,NA,NA,TRBV7-2,CASSPRVQETQYF,TGTGCCAGCAGCCCCCGAGTCCAAGAGACCCAGTACTTC
TRBJ2-7,TRBD1,NA,TRBV2,CASTLPGQGIFVSYEQYF,TGTGCCAGCACTCTGCCGGGACAGGGAATTTTTGTCTCCTACGAGCAGTACTTC
TRBJ1-4,TRBD1,few,TRBV28,CASSQTGNYKLFF,TGTGCCAGCAGTCAGACAGGGAACTATAAACTGTTTTTT
TRBJ1-2,NA,NA,TRBV2,CASSTPDSNYGYTF,TGTGCCAGCAGTACCCCTGACAGCAACTATGGCTACACCTTC
TRBJ1-2,TRBD1,NA,TRBV2,CASSEMGQRLYGYTF,TGTGCCAGCAGTGAAATGGGACAGCGGTTATATGGCTACACCTTC
TRBJ2-4,NA,NA,TRBV28,CASSLIGVGGAKNIQYF,TGTGCCAGCAGTTTAATCGGAGTCGGCGGGGCCAAAAACATTCAGTACTTC
TRBJ1-2,NA,once,TRBV30,CAWTPTAYGYTF,TGTGCCTGGACCCCGACAGCGTATGGCTACACCTTC
TRBJ1-1,NA,NA,TRBV19,CASSIYRNTEAFF,TGTGCCAGTAGTATATATCGGAACACTGAAGCTTTCTTT
TRBJ1-4,NA,NA,TRBV27,CASSLDSNRREKLFF,TGTGCCAGCAGTTTAGATAGCAATCGGAGAGAAAAACTGTTTTTT
TRBJ2-4,TRBD2,NA,TRBV9,CASSVAPSGGKNIQYF,TGTGCCAGCAGCGTAGCGCCTAGCGGGGGGAAAAACATTCAGTACTTC
TRBJ1-2,NA,NA,TRBV5-4,CASSLKDSPGYTF,TGTGCCAGCAGCTTAAAGGACAGCCCTGGCTACACCTTC
TRBJ2-5,NA,NA,TRBV15,CATSRQYQETQYF,TGTGCCACCAGCAGACAGTACCAAGAGACCCAGTACTTC
TRBJ1-1,NA,NA,TRBV6-6,CASSYRSSGPEAFF,TGTGCCAGCAGTTATCGCTCCTCGGGTCCTGAAGCTTTCTTT
TRBJ2-7,TRBD2,NA,TRBV30,CAWTSGGAIFDEQYF,TGTGCCTGGACCAGCGGGGGGGCCATTTTCGACGAGCAGTACTTC
TRBJ1-6,TRBD1,few,TRBV5-6,CASSLRVGTGNSPLHF,TGTGCCAGCAGCTTGAGGGTTGGGACAGGGAATTCACCCCTCCACTTT
TRBJ2-1,TRBD1,NA,TRBV29-1,CSVEKGTGGSYNEQFF,TGCAGCGTTGAAAAAGGTACAGGGGGGTCGTACAATGAGCAGTTCTTC
TRBJ2-7,NA,NA,TRBV7-6,CASSHRLLGDEQYF,TGTGCCAGCAGCCATAGGCTCTTGGGAGACGAGCAGTACTTC
TRBJ2-3,NA,NA,TRBV2,CASGTQGGRGDTQYF,TGTGCCAGCGGGACACAGGGGGGGAGAGGAGATACGCAGTATTTT
TRBJ2-1,TRBD2,NA,TRBV4-2,CASSQPGGPGEQFF,TGTGCCAGCAGCCAGCCGGGGGGGCCAGGTGAGCAGTTCTTC
TRBJ2-2,NA,NA,TRBV5-4,CASSLGGRTGELFF,TGTGCCAGCAGCTTGGGGGGCAGGACCGGGGAGCTGTTTTTT
TRBJ2-1,TRBD2,NA,TRBV7-8,CASSLPTSGEGSGAINEQFF,TGTGCCAGCAGCTTACCAACTAGCGGGGAAGGGTCCGGGGCGATCAATGAGCAGTTCTTC